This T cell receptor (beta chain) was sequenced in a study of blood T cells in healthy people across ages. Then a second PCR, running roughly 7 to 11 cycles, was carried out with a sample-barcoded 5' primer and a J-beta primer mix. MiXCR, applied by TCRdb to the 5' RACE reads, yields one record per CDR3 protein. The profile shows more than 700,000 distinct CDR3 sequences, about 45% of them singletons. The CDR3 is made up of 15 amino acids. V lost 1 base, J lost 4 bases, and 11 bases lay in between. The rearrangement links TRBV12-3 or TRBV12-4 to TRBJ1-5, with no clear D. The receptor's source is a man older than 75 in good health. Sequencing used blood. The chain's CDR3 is CASSLEGGRNQPQHF. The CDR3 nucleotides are TGTGCCAGCAGTTTAGAAGGAGGTAGGAATCAGCCCCAGCATTTT.